This TCR beta chain is drawn from a study of T cell responses to AZD1222 COVID-19 vaccine. Profiled with immunoSEQ multiplex PCR; TCRdb holds only in-frame clones, not every one. The sample carries 100,000 to 150,000 clones, 80% to 95% recorded once. In germline, CDR1 is LGHNA, CDR2 YSLEER. Between the trimmed V and J ends, which lost 4 bases and 5 bases, there was a span of 14 bases. The CDR3 loop spans 14 amino acids. The chain carries TRBV4-3 and TRBJ1-1; weak D call: TRBD1 (5 bases). This clonotype originated in an adult in good health. This specimen was peripheral blood, taken on day 0 of AZD1222 vaccination. CDR3 coding DNA: TGCGCCAGCAGCCCCGACAGCCTCGGAACTGAAGCTTTCTTT. Protein product: CASSPDSLGTEAFF.